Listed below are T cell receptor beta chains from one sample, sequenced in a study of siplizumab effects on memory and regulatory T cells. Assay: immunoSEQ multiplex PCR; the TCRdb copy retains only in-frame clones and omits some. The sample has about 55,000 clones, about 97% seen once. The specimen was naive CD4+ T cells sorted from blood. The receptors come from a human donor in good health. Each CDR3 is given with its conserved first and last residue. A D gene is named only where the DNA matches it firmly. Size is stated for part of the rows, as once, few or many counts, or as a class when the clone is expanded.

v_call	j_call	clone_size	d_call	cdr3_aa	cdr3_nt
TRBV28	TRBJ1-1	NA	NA	CASSLGTEAFF	TGTGCCAGCAGTTTGGGAACTGAAGCTTTCTTT
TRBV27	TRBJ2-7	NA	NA	CASSLSGEMRHEQYF	TGTGCCAGCAGTTTATCGGGGGAAATGAGACACGAGCAGTACTTC
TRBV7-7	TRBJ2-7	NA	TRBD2	CASSVGLAGVAEQYF	TGTGCTAGCAGCGTGGGACTAGCGGGAGTGGCCGAGCAGTACTTC
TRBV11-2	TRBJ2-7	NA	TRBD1	CASNPPGQGPTGQYF	TGTGCCAGCAACCCGCCGGGACAGGGACCGACGGGGCAGTACTTC
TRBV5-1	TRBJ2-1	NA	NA	CASSLVTTNNEQFF	TGCGCCAGCAGCTTGGTTACGACTAACAATGAGCAGTTCTTC
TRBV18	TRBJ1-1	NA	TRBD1	CASSPGTGFPEAFF	TGTGCCAGCTCACCAGGGACAGGCTTCCCTGAAGCTTTCTTT
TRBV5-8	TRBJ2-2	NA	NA	CASSLGERRAGELFF	TGTGCCAGCAGCTTGGGAGAACGAAGGGCCGGGGAGCTGTTTTTT
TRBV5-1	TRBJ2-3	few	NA	CASSLRQGTDTQYF	TGCGCCAGCAGCTTGAGGCAGGGCACAGATACGCAGTATTTT
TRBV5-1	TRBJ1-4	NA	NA	CASSLGGQSNEKLFF	TGCGCCAGCAGCTTGGGAGGGCAGTCAAATGAAAAACTGTTTTTT
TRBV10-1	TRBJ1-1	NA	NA	CASRRTRGTEAFF	TGCGCCAGCCGCAGGACAAGAGGGACTGAAGCTTTCTTT
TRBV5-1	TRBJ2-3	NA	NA	CASSFGSSTDTQYF	TGCGCCAGCAGCTTCGGATCTAGCACAGATACGCAGTATTTT
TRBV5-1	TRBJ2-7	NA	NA	CASSLGGSSSYEQYF	TGCGCCAGCAGCTTGGGGGGCAGTAGCTCCTACGAGCAGTACTTC